This T cell receptor (beta chain) stems from a study of OX40 agonist ivuxolimab in advanced cancers. Turning to the study itself: Subjects had a mean age of around 60 years, with a range of roughly 20 to 79; about 83% were male. Earlier anti-PD-1, anti-PD-L1 or anti-CTLA-4 therapy was permitted; about 39% had received some.

Notes on the study in general: The average count of expanded clones was higher among CD8+ T cells than among CD4+.

It was autoimmune disease history or systemic immunosuppression that excluded patients. Method: immunoSEQ multiplex PCR; TCRdb's copy keeps in-frame clones and lacks some. The data hold roughly 100,000 clones, with approximately 90% observed a single time. The CDR3 extends over 14 amino acids. Germline CDR1 and CDR2: SNHLY and FYNNEI. The J segment lost 5 bases and the V segment lost 6 bases, leaving 6 bases of the junction unmatched. As concerns this clone: Its antigen is undetermined. The same CDR3 can be traced to other DNA sequences in this sample.

The V and J genes are TRBV2 and TRBJ2-5; TRBD1 matches at 10 bases. The material was CD4+ or CD8+ T cells sorted from blood, obtained in a trial of the OX40 agonist ivuxolimab. This sequence originates from an adult with an advanced solid tumor such as melanoma, head and neck, liver or kidney cancer. The CDR3 nucleotides read TGTGCCAGCAGCGGGAGGACAGGGGGGGAGACCCAGTACTTC. This encodes CASSGRTGGETQYF. The entire variable domain, with the rest obtained from reference TRBV2 and TRBJ2-5, is as follows: EPEVTQTPSHQVTQMGQEVILRCVPISNHLYFYWYRQILGQKVEFLVSFYNNEISEKSEIFDDQFSVERPDGSNFTLKIRSTKLEDSAMYFCASSGRTGGETQYFGPGTRLLVL.